This T cell receptor beta chain emerged from a study of blood T cell repertoires in COVID-19. The germline gives CDR1 MGHRA, CDR2 YSYEKL. V was pared by 0 bases and J by 3 bases, with 7 bases between. This CDR3 contains 14 residues. Clones were read by immunoSEQ multiplex PCR, and TCRdb kept only the in-frame ones, dropping some. The repertoire holds about 320,000 clones, with 75% to 85% as singletons. The V gene is TRBV4-1, the J gene TRBJ2-3, with no clear D. The TCR originated in a human donor in a cohort sampled during active COVID-19. Sequencing was performed on peripheral blood. The CDR3 protein is CASSQDSLTDTQYF. The CDR3 DNA reads as TGCGCCAGCAGCCAAGATAGCTTGACAGATACGCAGTATTTT.